This is a list of T cell receptor beta chains from one sample in a study of PD-L1 blockade in urothelial cancer. Clones were read by immunoSEQ multiplex PCR, and TCRdb kept only the in-frame ones, dropping some. Of about 52,000 clones in the sample, 84% were seen once. The sample here was PBMCs, taken around atezolizumab (anti-PD-L1) treatment. These receptors were taken from a middle-aged man with urothelial cancer. CDR3s leave out the opening cysteine and the closing phenylalanine or tryptophan. Fields, in order: J gene, V gene, D gene, CDR3 protein. D genes are given only for firm matches.

TRBJ1-5,TRBV19,TRBD1,ASKGDRVHQPQH
TRBJ2-3,TRBV28,TRBD2,ASSPGTSGRDTQY
TRBJ2-2,TRBV14,-,ASSRETGLRTGELL
TRBJ2-3,TRBV5-1,-,ASSLAGDTQY
TRBJ2-3,TRBV28,TRBD2,ASRMGAGGGSDTQY
TRBJ2-7,TRBV19,TRBD2,ASRSWGGNSYEQY
TRBJ1-1,TRBV5-1,-,ASSLTMSGVENTEAF
TRBJ2-3,TRBV18,TRBD2,ASPHRVSGRKEVSTDTQY
TRBJ1-3,TRBV12-2,-,ASRLRTADSGNTIY
TRBJ2-1,TRBV7-7,TRBD2,ASSLNLAGGPYNEQF
TRBJ2-1,TRBV7-2,TRBD2,ASRAGLAKYNEQF
TRBJ2-3,TRBV29-1,TRBD2,SVGTSGRDTQY
TRBJ2-7,TRBV5-1,TRBD2,ASSLGTSGSHEQY
TRBJ2-7,TRBV28,-,ASGRVTFSYEQY
TRBJ2-3,TRBV19,-,ATKSVYSTDTQY
TRBJ2-7,TRBV1,-,TSSHRSGTPGLEQY
TRBJ2-3,TRBV11-1,-,ASSLEVGRGNTQY
TRBJ1-3,TRBV6-1,TRBD1,ASSEQGAVAGNTIY
TRBJ2-2,TRBV5-1,TRBD2,ASSPGTSLGVKAGELF
TRBJ2-6,TRBV7-9,TRBD2,ASSLAAGAGANVLT
TRBJ1-2,TRBV13,-,ASSLWPLSGYT
TRBJ2-4,TRBV19,TRBD1,ASRTFSGQVNIQY
TRBJ1-2,TRBV7-2,-,ASSLVSGGGYT
TRBJ1-5,TRBV7-8,TRBD1,ASSLARTGLQPQH
TRBJ1-1,TRBV5-1,-,ASSLRTDNTEAF
TRBJ2-7,TRBV6-5,-,ASSSGTTTYEQY
TRBJ1-2,TRBV30,-,AWSVYPASDYGYT
TRBJ1-2,TRBV9,-,ASSVGGYGYT
TRBJ2-1,TRBV6-6,-,ASSFPGYNEQF
TRBJ1-1,TRBV7-8,-,ASSHQENTEAF
TRBJ2-7,TRBV10-3,TRBD1,AISRDRDEQY
TRBJ2-3,TRBV5-8,TRBD1,ASSLWQGAGDTQY
TRBJ2-1,TRBV29-1,TRBD1,SVVPTGSEQF
TRBJ1-2,TRBV15,TRBD1,ATSGKTGSGSGYGYT
TRBJ2-5,TRBV30,TRBD2,AWTSGGFQETQY
TRBJ1-4,TRBV18,TRBD1,ASSSRQGGEKLF
TRBJ1-1,TRBV5-4,-,ASSLSEINTEAF
TRBJ1-1,TRBV5-4,TRBD1,ASSQPGGGYTEAF
TRBJ2-1,TRBV13,-,ASSLLNEQF
TRBJ2-1,TRBV6-1,TRBD2,ASSVGLAGINEQF